This passage covers 10 T cell receptor beta chains from one sample sequenced in a study of blood T cell repertoires in COVID-19. Method: immunoSEQ multiplex PCR; TCRdb's copy keeps in-frame clones and lacks some. The table includes 200,000 or so clones, more than 70% detected once. Sequencing used peripheral blood. The receptor set was obtained from a person aged 70 to 85 with COVID-19, enrolled during active disease.

V gene TRBV19 combines with J gene TRBJ1-6; TRBD1 matches at 9 bases. With 9 bases clipped from V and 10 bases from J, the junction kept 10 bases outside the gene matches. Per the germline V gene, CDR1 is LNHDA and CDR2 is SQIVND (reference sequence). The CDR3 loop spans 14 amino acids. The CDR3 DNA follows: TGTGCCAGCCGTGGGGGACAGGGAGGCTCACCCCTCCACTTT. As protein: CASRGGQGGSPLHF.

The rearrangement joins TRBV4-1 to TRBJ2-7, with D perhaps matching TRBD2 (6 bases). V lost 0 bases to trimming and J lost 1 base, with 13 bases between them. This CDR3 comprises 16 residues. In germline, CDR1 is MGHRA, CDR2 YSYEKL. CDR3 in DNA: TGCGCCAGCAGCCAAGATGGGGACTTGGGGTCCTACGAGCAGTACTTC. This encodes CASSQDGDLGSYEQYF.

J is TRBJ2-7 and V is TRBV9; 7 bases are shared with TRBD2. This CDR3 contains 14 residues. Germline V gives CDR1 SGDLS, CDR2 YYNGEE. V trimming: 2 bases; J trimming: 6 bases; junction bases outside the gene matches: 8. The CDR3 coding sequence is TGTGCCAGCAGCGTTCTCGCGGGAGTCGGCGAGCAGTACTTC. Translation: CASSVLAGVGEQYF.

V gene TRBV5-5 combines with J gene TRBJ2-3, with D perhaps matching TRBD2 (5 bases). The CDR3 has 15 residues. Germline CDR1 is SGHKS and CDR2 is YYEKEE (reference sequence). The V end lost 1 base, the J end lost 6 bases, and 15 bases lay between the germline ends. The CDR3 region is CASSLLAAPGDTQYF. The CDR3 DNA follows: TGTGCCAGCAGCTTGCTAGCCGCACCTGGGGATACGCAGTATTTT.

The chain uses TRBV20-1 and TRBJ1-2; D unresolved. Germline CDR1 and CDR2: DFQATT and SNEGSKA (reference sequence). The length of the CDR3 is 12 residues. Trimming took off 3 bases at V and 5 bases at J, with 10 bases between the two ends. The CDR3 DNA reads TGCAGTGCTAGTCCCGGGGAGTATGGCTACACCTTC. Translated, it gives CSASPGEYGYTF.

CDR3 nucleotides: TGTGCCAGCAGCTTGGGTCCGGGCTACGAGCAGTACTTC. Protein: CASSLGPGYEQYF. The chain carries TRBV5-8 and TRBJ2-7; D is ambiguous. The CDR3 sequence is 13 residues long. The V and J ends lost 0 bases and 3 bases respectively, with 7 bases between them. Germline values: CDR1 SGHTS, CDR2 YDEGEE.

The chain joins TRBV27 to TRBJ2-7; 8 nucleotides agree with TRBD1. Germline assignment: CDR1 MNHEY and CDR2 SMNVEV (reference sequence). The CDR3 loop spans 16 amino acids. The V segment lost 0 bases and the J segment 6 bases; nucleotides outside the gene matches: 10. CDR3 DNA: TGTGCCAGCAGTTTATCGGTCGGACAGGGTCTCTTCGAGCAGTACTTC. Its translation: CASSLSVGQGLFEQYF.

The chain employs TRBV5-1 and TRBJ2-5; no clear D. The CDR3 has 15 amino acids. The germline V gene encodes CDR1 SGHRS and CDR2 YFSETQ. V lost 0 bases to trimming and J lost 0 bases, with 9 bases between them. The CDR3 region has the DNA TGCGCCAGCAGCTTGGGCTCCAGTAACCAAGAGACCCAGTACTTC. The encoded protein is CASSLGSSNQETQYF.

This chain uses TRBV5-4 with TRBJ1-2, with 7 positions matching TRBD1. Germline-derived CDR1 and CDR2 are SGHNT and YYREEE (reference sequence). The CDR3 sequence is 18 residues long. V trimming: 4 bases; J trimming: 7 bases; junction bases outside the gene matches: 22. The CDR3 DNA follows: TGTGCCAGCAGCCAATCCGGGACAGTTTATCTCGTCAGTCGTGGCTACACCTTC. It encodes CASSQSGTVYLVSRGYTF.

The chain joins TRBV11-1 to TRBJ2-2, with 14 bases matching TRBD2. This CDR3 comprises 15 residues. Trimming took 6 bases from V and 4 from J; bases not matched to a gene: 1. In germline, CDR1 is SGHAT, CDR2 FQDESV (reference sequence). In nucleotides, the CDR3 is TGTGCCAGCAGGGGACTAGCGGGGGCCACCGGGGAGCTGTTTTTT. Its translation: CASRGLAGATGELFF. Full variable domain (missing parts from reference TRBV11-1 and TRBJ2-2): EAEVAQSPRYKITEKSQAVAFWCDPISGHATLYWYRQILGQGPELLVQFQDESVVDDSQLPKDRFSAERLKGVDSTLKIQPAELGDSAMYLCASRGLAGATGELFFGEGSRLTVL.